This TCR beta chain derives from a study of T cell changes during pregnancy in multiple sclerosis. Here immunoSEQ multiplex PCR was the method, and the copy in TCRdb shows in-frame clones only, minus some. This table has around 79,000 clones, under 95% appearing once. The CDR3 totals 15 residues. Germline V gene sequence: CDR1 KGHSH, CDR2 LQKENI. The ends lost 0 bases at V and 8 bases at J; junction bases unmatched: 5. This clone was observed once. This TCR came from a female donor with multiple sclerosis, enrolled in a pregnancy study. This chain links TRBV18 with TRBJ2-2, with 8 nucleotides matching TRBD1. The sample in question was CD4+ T cells from peripheral blood mononuclear cells, obtained in the second trimester of pregnancy. The CDR3 spells CASSPPIRGPGELFF. CDR3 nucleotides: TGTGCCAGCTCACCACCGATCAGGGGGCCAGGGGAGCTGTTTTTT.